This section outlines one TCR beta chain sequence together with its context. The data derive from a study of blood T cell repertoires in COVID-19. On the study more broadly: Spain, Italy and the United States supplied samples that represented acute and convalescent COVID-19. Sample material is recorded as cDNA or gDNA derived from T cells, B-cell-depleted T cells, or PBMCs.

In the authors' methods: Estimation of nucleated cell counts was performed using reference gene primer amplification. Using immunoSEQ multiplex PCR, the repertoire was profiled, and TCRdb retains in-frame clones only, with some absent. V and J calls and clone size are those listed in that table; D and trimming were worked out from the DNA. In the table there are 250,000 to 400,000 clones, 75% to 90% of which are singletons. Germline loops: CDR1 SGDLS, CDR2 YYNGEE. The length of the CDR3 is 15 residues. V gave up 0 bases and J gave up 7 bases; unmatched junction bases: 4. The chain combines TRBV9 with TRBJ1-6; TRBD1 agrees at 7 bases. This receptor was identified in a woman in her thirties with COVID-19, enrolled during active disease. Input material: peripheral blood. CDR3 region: CASSVETGVNSPLHF. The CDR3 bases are TGTGCCAGCAGCGTAGAAACAGGGGTGAATTCACCCCTCCACTTT.